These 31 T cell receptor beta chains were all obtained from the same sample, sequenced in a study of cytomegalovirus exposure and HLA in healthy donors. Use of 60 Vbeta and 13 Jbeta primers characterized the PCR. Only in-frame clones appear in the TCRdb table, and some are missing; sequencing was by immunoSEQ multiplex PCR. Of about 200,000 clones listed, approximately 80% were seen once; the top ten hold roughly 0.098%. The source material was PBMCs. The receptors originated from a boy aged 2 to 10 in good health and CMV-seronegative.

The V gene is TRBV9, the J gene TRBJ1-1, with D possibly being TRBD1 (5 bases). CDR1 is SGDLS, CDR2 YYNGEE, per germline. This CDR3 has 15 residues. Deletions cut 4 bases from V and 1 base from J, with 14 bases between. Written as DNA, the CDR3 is TGTGCCAGCAGCCCCGGGGGGGGGTCGAACACTGAAGCTTTCTTT. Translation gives CASSPGGGSNTEAFF.

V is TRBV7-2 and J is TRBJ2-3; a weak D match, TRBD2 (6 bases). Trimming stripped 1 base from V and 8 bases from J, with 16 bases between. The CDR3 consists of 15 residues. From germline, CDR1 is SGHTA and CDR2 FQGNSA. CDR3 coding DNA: TGTGCCAGCAGCTTAGAAGGGCTAGCGTTGGGTACGCAGTATTTT. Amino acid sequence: CASSLEGLALGTQYF.

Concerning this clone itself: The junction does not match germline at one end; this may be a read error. The CDR3 loop is CSSSWGLNGYTF. The CDR3 DNA reads TGTTCCAGCAGTTGGGGGCTCAATGGCTACACCTTC. The V call is TRBV7-9, the J call TRBJ1-2, with D possibly being TRBD1 (6 bases). Germline V gene data show CDR1 as SEHNR and CDR2 as FQNEAQ (reference sequence). The CDR3 has 12 residues. The full variable domain, its missing parts supplied by reference TRBV7-9 and TRBJ1-2, is DTGVSQNPRHKITKRGQNVTFRCDPISEHNRLYWYRQTLGQGPEFLTYFQNEAQLEKSRLLSDRFSAERPKGSFSTLEIQRTEQGDSAMYLCSSSWGLNGYTFGSGTRLTVV.

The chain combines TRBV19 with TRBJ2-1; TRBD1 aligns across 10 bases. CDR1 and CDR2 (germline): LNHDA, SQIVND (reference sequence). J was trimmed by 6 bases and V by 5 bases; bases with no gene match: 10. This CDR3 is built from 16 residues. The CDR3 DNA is TGTGCCAGTAGTGACCCGGGACAGGGGAACTTCAATGAGCAGTTCTTC. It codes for CASSDPGQGNFNEQFF.

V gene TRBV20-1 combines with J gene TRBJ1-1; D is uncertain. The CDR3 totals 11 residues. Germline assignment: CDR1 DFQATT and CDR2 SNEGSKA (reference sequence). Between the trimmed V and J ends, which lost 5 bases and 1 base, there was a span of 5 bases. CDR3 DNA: TGCAGTGCTTCAGGGAACACTGAAGCTTTCTTT. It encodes CSASGNTEAFF.

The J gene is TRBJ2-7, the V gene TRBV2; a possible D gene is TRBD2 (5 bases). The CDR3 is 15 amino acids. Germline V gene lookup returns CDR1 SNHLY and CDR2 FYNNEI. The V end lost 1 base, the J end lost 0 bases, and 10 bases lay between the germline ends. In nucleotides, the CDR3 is TGTGCCAGCAGTGAAGAATTAGGGAGCTCCTACGAGCAGTACTTC. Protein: CASSEELGSSYEQYF.

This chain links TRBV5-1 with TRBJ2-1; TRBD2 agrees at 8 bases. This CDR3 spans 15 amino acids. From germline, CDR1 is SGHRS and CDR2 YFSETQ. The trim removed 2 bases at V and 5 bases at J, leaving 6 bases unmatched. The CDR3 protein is CASSLNGGGNNEQFF. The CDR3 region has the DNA TGCGCCAGCAGCTTAAACGGCGGGGGGAACAATGAGCAGTTCTTC.

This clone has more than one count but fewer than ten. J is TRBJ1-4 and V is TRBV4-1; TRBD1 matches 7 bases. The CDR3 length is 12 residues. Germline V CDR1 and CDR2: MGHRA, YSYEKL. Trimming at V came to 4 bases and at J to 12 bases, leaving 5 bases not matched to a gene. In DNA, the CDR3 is TGCGCCAGCAGCCTGCTTCAGGGGGAACTGTTTTTT. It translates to CASSLLQGELFF.

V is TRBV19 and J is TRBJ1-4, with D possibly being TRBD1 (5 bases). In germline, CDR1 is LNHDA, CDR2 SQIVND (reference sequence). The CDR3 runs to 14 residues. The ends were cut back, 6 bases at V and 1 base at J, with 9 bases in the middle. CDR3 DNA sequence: TGTGCCAGTAGGGGTACAGGAACTAATGAAAAACTGTTTTTT. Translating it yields CASRGTGTNEKLFF.

The CDR3 region has the DNA TGTGCCAGCAGGGGGGACAGGGCGTATAGCAATCAGCCCCAGCATTTT. Amino acid sequence: CASRGDRAYSNQPQHF. The chain recombines TRBV21-1 with TRBJ1-5; the table's D call of TRBD1 was not tested on the DNA. TRBV21-1 is a recognized pseudogene. This CDR3 is 16 amino acids long.

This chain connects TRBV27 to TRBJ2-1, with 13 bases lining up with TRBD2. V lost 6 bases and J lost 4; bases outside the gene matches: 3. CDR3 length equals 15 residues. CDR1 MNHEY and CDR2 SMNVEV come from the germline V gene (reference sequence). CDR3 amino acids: CASRKTSGGYNEQFF. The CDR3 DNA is TGTGCCAGCAGAAAGACTAGCGGGGGGTACAATGAGCAGTTCTTC.

The CDR3 bases are TGTGCCAGCGGGCAACTAGCGGGGGGGCCGACAGATACGCAGTATTTT. Translated: CASGQLAGGPTDTQYF. This chain uses TRBV7-2 with TRBJ2-3; 13 bases match TRBD2. Germline-derived CDR1 and CDR2 are SGHTA and FQGNSA. The CDR3 spans 16 residues. Losses at the gene ends were 8 bases for V and 3 bases for J; bases not matched to a gene: 8.

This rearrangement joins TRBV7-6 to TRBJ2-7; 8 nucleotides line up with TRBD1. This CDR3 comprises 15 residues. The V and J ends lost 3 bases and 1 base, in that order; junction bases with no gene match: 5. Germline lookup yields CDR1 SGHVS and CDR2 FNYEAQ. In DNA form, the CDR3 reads TGTGCCAGCAGCTTGAGGCAGGGGGCTTCCTACGAGCAGTACTTC. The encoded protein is CASSLRQGASYEQYF.

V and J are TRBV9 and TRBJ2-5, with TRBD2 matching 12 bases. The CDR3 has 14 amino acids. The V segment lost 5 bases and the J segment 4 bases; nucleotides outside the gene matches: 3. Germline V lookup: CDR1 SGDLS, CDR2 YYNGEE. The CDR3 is CASSGLAGLETQYF. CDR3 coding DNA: TGTGCCAGCAGTGGACTAGCGGGGTTAGAGACCCAGTACTTC.

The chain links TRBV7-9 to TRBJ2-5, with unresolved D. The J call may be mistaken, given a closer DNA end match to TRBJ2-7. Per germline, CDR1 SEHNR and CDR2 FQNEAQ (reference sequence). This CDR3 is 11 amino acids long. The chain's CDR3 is CASSLSREQYF. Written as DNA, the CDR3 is TGTGCCAGCAGCTTAAGTCGCGAGCAGTACTTC.

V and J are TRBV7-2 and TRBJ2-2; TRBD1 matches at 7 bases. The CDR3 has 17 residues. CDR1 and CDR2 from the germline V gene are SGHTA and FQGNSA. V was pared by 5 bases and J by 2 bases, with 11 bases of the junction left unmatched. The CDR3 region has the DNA TGTGCCAGCAGCCCCCCGGAACAGGGGACCAACACCGGGGAGCTGTTTTTT. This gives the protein CASSPPEQGTNTGELFF.

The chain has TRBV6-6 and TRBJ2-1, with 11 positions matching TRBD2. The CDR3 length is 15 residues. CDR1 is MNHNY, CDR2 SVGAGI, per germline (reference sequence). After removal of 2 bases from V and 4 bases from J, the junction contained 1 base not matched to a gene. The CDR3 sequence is CASSYGTSGYNEQFF. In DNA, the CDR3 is TGTGCCAGCAGTTACGGGACTAGCGGATACAATGAGCAGTTCTTC.

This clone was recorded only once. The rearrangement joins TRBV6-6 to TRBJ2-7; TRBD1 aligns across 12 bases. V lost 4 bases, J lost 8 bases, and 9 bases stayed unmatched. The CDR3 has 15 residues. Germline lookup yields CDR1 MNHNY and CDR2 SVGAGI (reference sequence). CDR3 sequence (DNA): TGTGCCAGCAGTTTTCGGGGACAGGGGGCTCTAAAGCAGTACTTC. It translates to CASSFRGQGALKQYF.

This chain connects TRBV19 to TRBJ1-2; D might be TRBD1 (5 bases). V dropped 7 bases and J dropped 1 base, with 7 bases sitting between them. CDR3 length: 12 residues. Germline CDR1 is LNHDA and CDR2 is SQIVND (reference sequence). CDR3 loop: CASTGFNYGYTF. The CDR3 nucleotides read TGTGCCAGTACAGGGTTTAACTATGGCTACACCTTC.

The CDR3 DNA is TGCGCCAGCAGCTTGTCCGTTACGGACAGGGGAGCTGGAAACACCATATATTTT. It codes for CASSLSVTDRGAGNTIYF. The chain links TRBV5-1 to TRBJ1-3, with TRBD1 matching 9 bases. CDR3 length equals 18 residues. V was clipped by 1 base and J by 2 bases; unmatched bases: 10. Germline V lookup: CDR1 SGHRS, CDR2 YFSETQ.

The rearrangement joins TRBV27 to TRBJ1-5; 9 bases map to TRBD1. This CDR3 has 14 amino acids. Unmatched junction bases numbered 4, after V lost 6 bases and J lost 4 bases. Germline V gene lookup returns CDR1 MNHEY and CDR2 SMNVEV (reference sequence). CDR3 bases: TGTGCCAGCAGCCGGGACAGGGCTAATCAGCCCCAGCATTTT. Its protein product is CASSRDRANQPQHF.

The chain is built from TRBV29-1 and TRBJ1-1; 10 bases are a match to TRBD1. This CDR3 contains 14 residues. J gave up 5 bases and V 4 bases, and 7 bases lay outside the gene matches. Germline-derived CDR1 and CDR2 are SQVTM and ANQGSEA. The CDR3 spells CSVADRGRGTEAFF. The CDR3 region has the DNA TGCAGCGTTGCTGACAGGGGGCGAGGGACTGAAGCTTTCTTT.

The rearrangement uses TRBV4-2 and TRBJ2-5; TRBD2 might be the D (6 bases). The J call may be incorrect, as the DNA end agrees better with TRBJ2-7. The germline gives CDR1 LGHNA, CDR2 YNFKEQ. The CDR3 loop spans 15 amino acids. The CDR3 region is CASSQKASEDYEQYF. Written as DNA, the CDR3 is TGTGCCAGCAGCCAAAAGGCTAGCGAGGACTACGAGCAGTACTTC.

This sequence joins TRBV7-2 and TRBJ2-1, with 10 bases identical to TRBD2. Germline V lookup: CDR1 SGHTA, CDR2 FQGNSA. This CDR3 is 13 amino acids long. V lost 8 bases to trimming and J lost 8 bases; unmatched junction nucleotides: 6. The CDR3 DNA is TGTGCCAGCGGGAGCGGGGGGGCTCATGAGCAGTTCTTC. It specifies CASGSGGAHEQFF.

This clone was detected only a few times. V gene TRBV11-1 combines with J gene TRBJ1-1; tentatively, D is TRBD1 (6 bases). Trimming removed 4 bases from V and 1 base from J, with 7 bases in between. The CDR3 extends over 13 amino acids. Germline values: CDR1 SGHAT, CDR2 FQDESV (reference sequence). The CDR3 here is CASSSQGNTEAFF. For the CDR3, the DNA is TGTGCCAGCAGCTCACAGGGGAACACTGAAGCTTTCTTT.

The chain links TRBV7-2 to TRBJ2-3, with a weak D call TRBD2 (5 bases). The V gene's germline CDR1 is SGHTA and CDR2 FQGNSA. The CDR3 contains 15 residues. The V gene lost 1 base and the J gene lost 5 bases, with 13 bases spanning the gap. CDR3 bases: TGTGCCAGCAGCTTAGTGAGGACTTATATAGATACGCAGTATTTT. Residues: CASSLVRTYIDTQYF.

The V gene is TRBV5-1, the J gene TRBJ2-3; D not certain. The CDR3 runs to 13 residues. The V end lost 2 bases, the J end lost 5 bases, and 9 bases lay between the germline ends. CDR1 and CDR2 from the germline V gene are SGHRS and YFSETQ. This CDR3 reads CASSFGNRDTQYF. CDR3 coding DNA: TGCGCCAGCAGCTTCGGCAACAGAGATACGCAGTATTTT.

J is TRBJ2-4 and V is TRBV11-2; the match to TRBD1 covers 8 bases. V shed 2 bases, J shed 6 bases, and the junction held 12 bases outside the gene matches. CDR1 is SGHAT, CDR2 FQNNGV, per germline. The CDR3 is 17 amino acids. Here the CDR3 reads CASSLPGSLGTGNIQYF. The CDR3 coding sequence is TGTGCCAGCAGCTTACCAGGGTCCCTGGGGACAGGAAACATTCAGTACTTC.

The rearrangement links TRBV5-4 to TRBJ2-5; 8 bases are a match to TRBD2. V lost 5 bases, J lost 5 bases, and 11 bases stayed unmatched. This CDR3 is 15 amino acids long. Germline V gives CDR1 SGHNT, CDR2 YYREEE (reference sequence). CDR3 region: CASRRTGGPRETQYF. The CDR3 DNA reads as TGTGCCAGCAGGAGGACGGGGGGGCCGAGGGAGACCCAGTACTTC.

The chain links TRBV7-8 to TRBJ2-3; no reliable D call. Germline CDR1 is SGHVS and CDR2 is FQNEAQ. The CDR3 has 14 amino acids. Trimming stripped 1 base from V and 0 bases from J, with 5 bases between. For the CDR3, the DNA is TGTGCCAGCAGCTTAGGGCGGAGCACAGATACGCAGTATTTT. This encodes CASSLGRSTDTQYF.

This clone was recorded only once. CDR3 amino acids: CASSYHWAGTEAFF. In DNA, the CDR3 is TGTGCCAGCAGCTACCACTGGGCAGGGACTGAAGCTTTCTTT. The chain couples TRBV7-2 to TRBJ1-1, with D possibly TRBD1 on 5 matching bases. CDR3 length: 14 residues. Looked up from germline, CDR1 is SGHTA and CDR2 is FQGNSA. V was pared by 4 bases and J by 5 bases, with 14 bases between.